The 3 T cell receptor beta chains in this list originate from one sample, sequenced in a study of shared T cell receptors in the human thymus. Assay: immunoSEQ multiplex PCR; the TCRdb copy retains only in-frame clones and omits some. The sample carries 630,000 or so clones, approximately 87% recorded once. A further study also used this sample, focusing on human thymus T cells.

Material for sequencing was thymocytes. The receptors derive from a boy in the first two years of life with a congenital heart defect.

The genes are TRBV4-2 and TRBJ2-7, with 9 bases aligning to TRBD2. Per the germline V gene, CDR1 is LGHNA and CDR2 is YNFKEQ. The CDR3 extends over 18 amino acids. Trimming at V came to 1 base and at J to 3 bases, leaving 13 bases not matched to a gene. The CDR3 is CASSQAKVSGGDIYEQYF. The CDR3 coding sequence is TGTGCCAGCAGCCAAGCGAAGGTTAGCGGGGGAGACATCTACGAGCAGTACTTC.

This clone showed up just once. This chain joins TRBV25-1 and TRBJ2-1; weak D call: TRBD1 (5 bases). The V end lost 6 bases, the J end lost 5 bases, and 11 bases lay between the germline ends. CDR3 length: 13 amino acids. The germline V gene encodes CDR1 MGHDK and CDR2 SYGVNS. CDR3 bases: TGTGCCAGCAGCTTTAGCAGGGACAATGAGCAGTTCTTC. Translating gives CASSFSRDNEQFF.

The rearrangement uses TRBV7-2 and TRBJ1-5, with D tentatively TRBD1 (5 bases). The CDR3 length is 19 residues. V was pared by 1 base and J by 0 bases, with 19 bases between. Per the germline V gene, CDR1 is SGHTA and CDR2 is FQGNSA. The CDR3 loop is CASSLVSRQGRYSNQPQHF. Here the CDR3 DNA reads TGTGCCAGCAGCTTAGTGTCCCGGCAGGGCAGATATAGCAATCAGCCCCAGCATTTT.